This TCR beta chain derives from a study of T cells in Graves' hyperthyroidism and ophthalmopathy. In its sample, this clonotype was seen many times. CDR1 and CDR2 (germline): MDHEN, SYDVKM. The CDR3 totals 13 residues. Trimming removed 2 bases at V and 8 bases at J, with 10 bases between. Regions amplified from RNA transcripts were the TCR beta CDR3 regions. HTBI primers drove first-round RT-PCR of the TCR CDR3. A single record per CDR3 protein comes from TCRdb applying MiXCR to the multiplex PCR reads. The sample includes hundreds of thousands of distinct CDR3 sequences, roughly 21% of them seen just once.

This chain links TRBV28 with TRBJ2-1; no clear D gene. The receptor comes from a man aged 35-49 years with Graves' ophthalmopathy. Sequenced: blood. DNA of the CDR3: TGTGCCAGCAGTTTAGCCGAGGCGGATGAGCAGTTCTTC. It specifies CASSLAEADEQFF.